The 32 T cell receptor beta chains below come from one sample, sequenced in a study of T-cell memory formation after mild COVID-19. TCRdb independently ran MiXCR on the 5' RACE reads; one entry per CDR3 protein. Of fewer than 90,000 distinct CDR3 sequences in the sample, around 13% are singletons; the top ten hold around two fifths. Sequenced input: PBMCs or a T cell subset sorted from them (not recorded which). These receptors came from a man between 18 and 29 years old who had mild COVID-19 (a few samples of this study predate the infection). Cell type and time point are not known.

This clonotype was seen more than once but under ten times. The CDR3 region has the DNA TGTGCCAGCAGTTACTCTTCAGGGGGCATTAGGAACACCGGGGAGCTGTTTTTT. This sequence encodes CASSYSSGGIRNTGELFF. The J gene is TRBJ2-2, the V gene TRBV6-5; 8 bases are shared with TRBD1. V lost 0 bases, J lost 1 base, and 7 bases stayed unmatched. Germline-derived CDR1 and CDR2 are MNHEY and SVGAGI. This CDR3 comprises 18 residues.

The J gene is TRBJ2-2, the V gene TRBV19; TRBD1 is a possible D gene (6 bases). CDR3 length: 14 amino acids. V lost 4 bases and J lost 3, with 9 bases in between. CDR1 and CDR2 from the germline V gene are LNHDA and SQIVND (reference sequence). The CDR3 DNA reads as TGTGCCAGTAGTAACACAGGGTACACCGGGGAGCTGTTTTTT. Translating gives CASSNTGYTGELFF.

This clonotype was counted a few times. The V call is TRBV2, the J call TRBJ2-3; D remains ambiguous. V was cut by 2 bases and J by 0 bases, with 9 bases left in between. Germline values: CDR1 SNHLY, CDR2 FYNNEI. The CDR3 has 15 amino acids. The CDR3 sequence: CASSETPTSTDTQYF. The CDR3 DNA reads TGTGCCAGCAGTGAAACCCCTACGAGCACAGATACGCAGTATTTT.

This clonotype came up many times. This rearrangement joins TRBV4-3 to TRBJ1-1, with no clear D. The CDR3 runs 13 residues. V lost 4 bases and J 1 base, leaving 7 bases between the germline ends. In germline, CDR1 is LGHNA, CDR2 YSLEER. The CDR3 reads CASSLQENTEAFF. The CDR3 DNA reads as TGCGCCAGCAGCCTACAAGAGAACACTGAAGCTTTCTTT.

The sample holds a few counts of this clonotype. The chain employs TRBV4-1 and TRBJ2-7; 8 nucleotides line up with TRBD2. The length of the CDR3 is 15 residues. The germline CDR1 and CDR2 sequences are MGHRA and YSYEKL. Germline trimming cut 2 bases from V and 4 bases from J; bases unmatched to any gene: 7. CDR3 in DNA: TGCGCCAGCAGCCAATCCCTAGCGGGCAATTACGAGCAGTACTTC. It yields the protein CASSQSLAGNYEQYF.

The chain has TRBV5-1 and TRBJ1-5, with 7 bases aligning to TRBD1. With 4 bases clipped from V and 5 bases from J, the junction kept 9 bases outside the gene matches. This CDR3 region has 15 residues. Germline V gene data show CDR1 as SGHRS and CDR2 as YFSETQ. The CDR3 region is CASSVTGDSYQPQHF. As DNA, the CDR3 is TGCGCCAGCAGCGTGACCGGGGACAGCTATCAGCCCCAGCATTTT.

This clonotype was recorded many times. The rearrangement joins TRBV5-1 to TRBJ1-1; D may be TRBD1 (6 bases). This CDR3 region has 15 residues. Between the trimmed V and J ends, which lost 6 bases and 4 bases, there was a span of 19 bases. CDR1 and CDR2 (germline): SGHRS, YFSETQ. CDR3 amino acids: CASTPGAGVPTEAFF. The CDR3 DNA sequence: TGCGCCAGCACCCCCGGGGCAGGGGTCCCCACTGAAGCTTTCTTT.

This clonotype occurred a few times. The V gene is TRBV12-3 or TRBV12-4, the J gene TRBJ1-1; D not resolved. This CDR3 spans 14 amino acids. Trimming removed 8 bases from V and 1 base from J, with 14 bases in between. Here the CDR3 reads CASGWPPPNTEAFF. CDR3 DNA: TGTGCCAGCGGGTGGCCACCTCCGAACACTGAAGCTTTCTTT.

Only a few counts were recorded for this clonotype. This chain uses TRBV4-1 with TRBJ2-7; D is perhaps TRBD2 (6 bases). V lost 4 bases, J lost 0 bases, and 16 bases lay in between. CDR1 and CDR2 from the germline V gene are MGHRA and YSYEKL. The length of the CDR3 is 16 residues. CDR3 region: CASSPVGTRSSYEQYF. Here the CDR3 DNA reads TGCGCCAGCAGCCCCGTCGGGACTCGCAGCTCCTACGAGCAGTACTTC.

The chain links TRBV7-9 to TRBJ2-1, with 13 nucleotides matching TRBD2. Unmatched junction bases numbered 4, after V lost 5 bases and J lost 6 bases. This CDR3 has 15 amino acids. CDR1 SEHNR and CDR2 FQNEAQ come from the germline V gene (reference sequence). Written as DNA, the CDR3 is TGTGCCAGCAGCGTTACTAGCGGGGGGGCCAATGAGCAGTTCTTC. Translating gives CASSVTSGGANEQFF.

This clonotype came up a few times. The chain is built from TRBV29-1 and TRBJ2-3; TRBD2 matches 9 bases. With V trimmed by 1 base and J by 4 bases, 6 bases remained unmatched. Per the germline V gene, CDR1 is SQVTM and CDR2 is ANQGSEA. This CDR3 has 15 amino acids. The CDR3 sequence: CSVEASSGDSDTQYF. CDR3 DNA: TGCAGCGTTGAAGCGTCTAGCGGGGACTCAGATACGCAGTATTTT.

For the CDR3, the DNA is TGCGCCAGCTATAACACGAACGGGGAGCTGTTTTTT. The encoded protein is CASYNTNGELFF. The chain links TRBV10-1 to TRBJ2-2, with D unresolved. Germline V gene data show CDR1 as WNHNN and CDR2 as SYGVQD (reference sequence). Trimming took off 8 bases at V and 7 bases at J, with 11 bases between the two ends. The length of the CDR3 is 12 residues.

There are a few counts of this clonotype. This chain links TRBV11-2 with TRBJ2-3; D perhaps matches TRBD1 (5 bases). The CDR3 length is 17 residues. Trimming shortened V by 1 base and J by 0 bases, and 14 bases separated the two germline ends. The germline V gene has CDR1 SGHAT and CDR2 FQNNGV. The CDR3 loop reads CASSLGRQGPSTDTQYF. CDR3 sequence (DNA): TGTGCCAGCAGCTTAGGCCGGCAGGGCCCTAGCACAGATACGCAGTATTTT.

This clonotype was counted between two and nine times. The chain combines TRBV2 with TRBJ2-7; 8 positions agree with TRBD1. The germline V gene encodes CDR1 SNHLY and CDR2 FYNNEI. The CDR3 extends over 14 amino acids. Trimming removed 7 bases from V and 3 bases from J; junction bases left unmatched: 8. CDR3 loop: CASTSGQGVYEQYV. Here the CDR3 DNA reads TGTGCCAGCACCTCCGGACAGGGAGTCTACGAGCAGTACGTC.

V gene TRBV27 combines with J gene TRBJ2-3, with D unclear. Trimming stripped 6 bases from V and 1 base from J, with 20 bases between. CDR1 and CDR2 (germline): MNHEY, SMNVEV (reference sequence). This CDR3 has 17 residues. In DNA form, the CDR3 reads TGTGCCAGCAGGGTGGGTGTTGGGGTGCTCGGCACAGATACGCAGTATTTT. Its protein product is CASRVGVGVLGTDTQYF.

This clonotype came up a few times. V is TRBV7-8 and J is TRBJ2-4; D possibly corresponds to TRBD1 (6 bases). The CDR3 consists of 16 residues. CDR1 SGHVS and CDR2 FQNEAQ come from the germline V gene. V was trimmed by 0 bases and J by 1 base, leaving 10 bases between them. CDR3 coding DNA: TGTGCCAGCAGCTTAGCGGGGGCTTTGGCCAAAAACATTCAGTACTTC. Translated, it gives CASSLAGALAKNIQYF.

This clonotype came up many times. The chain couples TRBV4-1 to TRBJ2-3; D uncertain. This CDR3 comprises 12 residues. V dropped 0 bases and J dropped 3 bases, with 1 base sitting between them. Germline V gene sequence: CDR1 MGHRA, CDR2 YSYEKL. The CDR3 sequence is CASSQETDTQYF. In nucleotides, the CDR3 is TGCGCCAGCAGCCAAGAAACAGATACGCAGTATTTT.

The chain joins TRBV4-1 to TRBJ2-5, with 9 bases fitting TRBD2. V trimming: 0 bases; J trimming: 2 bases; junction bases outside the gene matches: 4. The germline V gene has CDR1 MGHRA and CDR2 YSYEKL. This CDR3 has 16 amino acids. The CDR3 DNA sequence: TGCGCCAGCAGCCAAGATTTTAGCGGGGGACAAGAGACCCAGTACTTC. Translation: CASSQDFSGGQETQYF.

The chain links TRBV4-1 to TRBJ2-5, with a possible D match to TRBD2 (6 bases). Trimming removed 0 bases at V and 4 bases at J, with 12 bases between. There are 15 residues in the CDR3. CDR1 MGHRA and CDR2 YSYEKL come from the germline V gene. The CDR3 region is CASSQEGLARETQYF. In DNA, the CDR3 is TGCGCCAGCAGCCAAGAGGGGCTAGCGAGAGAGACCCAGTACTTC.

This clonotype was observed a few times. The chain employs TRBV24-1 and TRBJ1-2, with D possibly being TRBD1 (5 bases). V was clipped by 4 bases and J by 8 bases, with 13 bases between them. Looked up from germline, CDR1 is KGHDR and CDR2 is SFDVKD. This CDR3 is built from 13 residues. The CDR3 protein is CATSDVDSPGYTF. CDR3 bases: TGTGCCACCAGTGACGTCGACAGCCCCGGCTACACCTTC.

This clonotype was picked up many times. The rearrangement uses TRBV20-1 and TRBJ2-1; 11 bases are shared with TRBD1. V gave up 1 base and J gave up 8 bases; unmatched junction bases: 7. CDR1 DFQATT and CDR2 SNEGSKA come from the germline V gene (reference sequence). This CDR3 spans 15 amino acids. CDR3 region: CSARALGQGVDEQFF. The CDR3 nucleotides read TGCAGTGCTAGAGCTCTGGGACAGGGGGTCGATGAGCAGTTCTTC.

This clonotype was observed a handful of times. This rearrangement joins TRBV4-3 to TRBJ1-4, with a possible D match to TRBD1 (5 bases). This CDR3 comprises 18 residues. The V end was cut by 0 bases, the J end by 10 bases, with 24 bases between. Looked up from germline, CDR1 is LGHNA and CDR2 is YSLEER. The CDR3 sequence is CASSQDRAALPGGGKLFF. The CDR3 bases are TGCGCCAGCAGCCAAGATCGGGCAGCACTGCCCGGGGGGGGAAAACTGTTTTTT.

This clonotype was counted ten times or more. The chain links TRBV4-3 to TRBJ2-1, with TRBD2 identical over 12 bases. Germline values: CDR1 LGHNA, CDR2 YSLEER. The V segment lost 2 bases and the J segment 4 bases; nucleotides outside the gene matches: 3. CDR3 length: 16 residues. The CDR3 DNA follows: TGCGCCAGCAGCCAACTAGCGGGGGGGAATTACAATGAGCAGTTCTTC. As protein: CASSQLAGGNYNEQFF.

This clonotype was observed a few times. The rearrangement links TRBV15 to TRBJ2-7, with D maybe TRBD1 (5 bases). Germline V gene sequence: CDR1 LNHNV, CDR2 YYDKDF (reference sequence). V was clipped by 1 base and J by 4 bases, with 8 bases between them. This CDR3 spans 13 amino acids. The CDR3, as DNA: TGTGCCACCAGCAGAGCCCCAGGGTACGAGCAGTACGTC. This sequence encodes CATSRAPGYEQYV.

The table lists this clonotype with many counts. This chain joins TRBV11-2 and TRBJ1-1; D gene ambiguous. Germline V gene sequence: CDR1 SGHAT, CDR2 FQNNGV. CDR3 size: 14 residues. Trimming took 3 bases from V and 0 from J, leaving 8 bases between them. The CDR3 loop is CASSFGGMNTEAFF. The CDR3 bases are TGTGCCAGCAGCTTCGGAGGAATGAACACTGAAGCTTTCTTT.

This clonotype came up a few times. The chain employs TRBV4-1 and TRBJ2-2; the D is unclear. Trimming shortened V by 1 base and J by 1 base, and 16 bases separated the two germline ends. The CDR3 length is 18 residues. Looked up from germline, CDR1 is MGHRA and CDR2 is YSYEKL. The CDR3 is CASSQGPTLPLNTGELFF. Here the CDR3 DNA reads TGCGCCAGCAGCCAAGGACCCACCCTCCCCTTGAACACCGGGGAGCTGTTTTTT.

This chain uses TRBV2 with TRBJ2-3; 10 bases line up with TRBD2. Germline CDR1 reads SNHLY; CDR2 reads FYNNEI. V lost 10 bases and J lost 0; bases outside the gene matches: 4. This CDR3 has 14 residues. This CDR3 is CANPLAGSTDTQYF. The CDR3, as DNA: TGTGCCAACCCACTAGCGGGAAGCACAGATACGCAGTATTTT.

This clonotype has only a few counts. The chain links TRBV12-3 or TRBV12-4 to TRBJ2-3; no clear D gene. V lost 3 bases to trimming and J lost 10 bases, with 11 bases between them. The CDR3 runs 12 residues. CDR3 residues: CASSFGPAPQYF. DNA for the CDR3: TGTGCCAGCAGTTTCGGGCCCGCTCCGCAGTATTTT.

The chain joins TRBV5-1 to TRBJ2-2; D may match TRBD1 or TRBD2 (5 bases each). Germline lookup yields CDR1 SGHRS and CDR2 YFSETQ. The CDR3 totals 15 residues. Between the trimmed V and J ends, which lost 0 bases and 4 bases, there was a span of 10 bases. CDR3 coding DNA: TGCGCCAGCAGCTTGGATCGTGGGGGCACCGGGGAGCTGTTTTTT. This codes for CASSLDRGGTGELFF.

This chain joins TRBV9 and TRBJ2-5; either TRBD1 or TRBD2 may supply D (5 bases each). The CDR3 runs to 15 residues. V shed 0 bases and J shed 0 bases, with 9 bases lying between them. CDR1 and CDR2 from the germline V gene are SGDLS and YYNGEE. The CDR3 DNA follows: TGTGCCAGCAGCGTAGCTTGGGGGTACCAAGAGACCCAGTACTTC. Its protein product is CASSVAWGYQETQYF.

This chain links TRBV9 with TRBJ1-1; D might be TRBD1 (5 bases). The V end was cut by 3 bases, the J end by 0 bases, with 12 bases between. This CDR3 spans 15 amino acids. Looked up from germline, CDR1 is SGDLS and CDR2 is YYNGEE. CDR3 in amino acids: CASSGGGGMNTEAFF. CDR3 DNA: TGTGCCAGCAGCGGCGGGGGAGGGATGAACACTGAAGCTTTCTTT.

This chain joins TRBV20-1 and TRBJ2-7; possibly TRBD2 for D (6 bases). V was pared by 6 bases and J by 4 bases, with 13 bases between. The CDR3 has 12 residues. Germline V CDR1 and CDR2: DFQATT, SNEGSKA (reference sequence). CDR3 nucleotides: TGCAGTGCCCGCGGGGTTCTGTACGAGCAGTACTTC. This sequence encodes CSARGVLYEQYF.